This T cell receptor (beta chain) was identified during a study of CD8 T cells in Susac syndrome. Study outcomes and limitations: As the study acknowledged, the number of individuals in its TCR sequencing and HLA analysis was relatively small.

Reverse transcription of roughly 0.45 to 1 ug RNA was carried out with random hexamers. The method of amplification for TCR beta CDR3 was immunoSEQ multiplex PCR, covering 54 Vbeta and 13 Jbeta. MiXCR, run by TCRdb on the immunoSEQ multiplex PCR reads, gives a single entry per CDR3 protein. The sample holds under 250,000 distinct CDR3 sequences; 93% are singletons and the top ten take roughly 0.072%. As to this clonotype: Its target is unknown.

The CDR3 is 15 residues long. Germline CDR1 GTSNPN, CDR2 SVGIG (reference sequence). The V and J ends lost 1 base and 4 bases, in that order; junction bases with no gene match: 2. Input material: CD4+ T cells from PBMCs. The chain is built from TRBV30 and TRBJ2-1; the match to TRBD2 covers 12 bases. This TCR was recovered from a human donor with multiple sclerosis. The DNA for the CDR3 is TGTGCCTGGAGTGGGCTAGCGGGGGGGTACAATGAGCAGTTCTTC. Translation: CAWSGLAGGYNEQFF.